The present T cell receptor beta chain was sequenced within a study of T cells after yellow fever vaccination. Study-level results: Booster samples showed a return of most primary-vaccination clones (around 95% CD4, approximately 90% CD8). Any FACS-sorted repertoire could hold abundant clonotypes that contaminate it from the bulk population.

On this clonotype: Its antigen remains unknown.

V was pared by 4 bases and J by 3 bases, with 8 bases of the junction left unmatched. Germline loops: CDR1 LGHNA, CDR2 YNFKEQ. The CDR3 length is 16 residues. Template switching with 5'RACE generated the TCR cDNA and added a universal primer site and UMIs. Via MiXCR, TCRdb re-called the 5' RACE reads, giving one row per CDR3 protein. The table records 300,000 to 400,000 distinct CDR3 sequences, roughly 9.4% of them present only once. The chain uses TRBV4-2 and TRBJ2-1, with 8 bases aligning to TRBD2. The TCR originated in a young man who received the YFV17D yellow fever vaccine. Sequences were derived from PBMCs, sampled on the day of the first yellow fever vaccination. As DNA, the CDR3 is TGTGCCAGCAGCCCCAGAGGGGCGGGGGGCTACAATGAGCAGTTCTTC. Translating it yields CASSPRGAGGYNEQFF.